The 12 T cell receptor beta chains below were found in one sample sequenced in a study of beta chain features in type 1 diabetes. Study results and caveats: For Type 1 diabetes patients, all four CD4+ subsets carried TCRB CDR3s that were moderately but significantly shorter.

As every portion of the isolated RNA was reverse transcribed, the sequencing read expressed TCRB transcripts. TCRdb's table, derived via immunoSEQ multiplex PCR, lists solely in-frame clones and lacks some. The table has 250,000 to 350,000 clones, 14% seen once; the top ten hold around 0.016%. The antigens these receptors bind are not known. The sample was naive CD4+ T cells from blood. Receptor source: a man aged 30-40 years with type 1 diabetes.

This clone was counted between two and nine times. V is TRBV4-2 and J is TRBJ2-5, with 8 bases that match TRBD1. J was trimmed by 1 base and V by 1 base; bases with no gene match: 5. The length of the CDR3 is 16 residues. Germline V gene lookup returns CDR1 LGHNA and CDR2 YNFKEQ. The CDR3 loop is CASSQAETGVQETQYF. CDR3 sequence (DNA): TGTGCCAGCAGCCAAGCGGAGACAGGGGTCCAAGAGACCCAGTACTTC.

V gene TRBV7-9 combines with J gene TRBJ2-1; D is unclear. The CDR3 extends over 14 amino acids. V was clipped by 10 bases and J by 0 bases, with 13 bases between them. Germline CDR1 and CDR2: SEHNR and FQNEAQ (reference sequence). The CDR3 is CATISFSSYNEQFF. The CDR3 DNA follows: TGTGCCACCATTTCTTTTAGCTCCTACAATGAGCAGTTCTTC.

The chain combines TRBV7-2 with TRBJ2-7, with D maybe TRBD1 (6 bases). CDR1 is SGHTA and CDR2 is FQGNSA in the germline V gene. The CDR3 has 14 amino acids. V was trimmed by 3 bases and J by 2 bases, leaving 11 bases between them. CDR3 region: CASSFGQGPYEQYF. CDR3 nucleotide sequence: TGTGCCAGCAGCTTCGGGCAGGGGCCCTACGAGCAGTACTTC.

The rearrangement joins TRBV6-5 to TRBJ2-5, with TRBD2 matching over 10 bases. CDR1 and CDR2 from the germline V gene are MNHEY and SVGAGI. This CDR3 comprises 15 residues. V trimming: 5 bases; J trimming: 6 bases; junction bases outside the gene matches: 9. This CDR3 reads CASSGRAGGVKTQYF. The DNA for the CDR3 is TGTGCCAGCAGTGGCCGAGCGGGAGGGGTGAAGACCCAGTACTTC.

CDR3 nucleotides: TGTGCCTGGAGGACTAGCACAGATACGCAGTATTTT. Translation: CAWRTSTDTQYF. The chain combines TRBV30 with TRBJ2-3; no clear D. CDR1 is GTSNPN and CDR2 is SVGIG in the germline V gene (reference sequence). This CDR3 has 12 residues. V was shortened by 3 bases and J by 0 bases, with 4 bases between the two germline ends.

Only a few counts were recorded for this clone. The CDR3 sequence is CSATGNKAFF. CDR3 coding DNA: TGCAGTGCTACAGGCAATAAAGCTTTCTTT. The chain uses TRBV20-1 and TRBJ1-1; no firm D call. The V end was cut by 4 bases, the J end by 9 bases, with 9 bases between. The CDR3 length is 10 residues. Germline loops: CDR1 DFQATT, CDR2 SNEGSKA (reference sequence).

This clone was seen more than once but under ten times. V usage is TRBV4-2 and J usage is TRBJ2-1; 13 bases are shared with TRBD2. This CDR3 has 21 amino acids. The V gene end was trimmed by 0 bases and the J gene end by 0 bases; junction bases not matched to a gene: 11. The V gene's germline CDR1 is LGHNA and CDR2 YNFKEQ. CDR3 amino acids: CASSQEVGTSGTLYSYNEQFF. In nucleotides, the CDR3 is TGTGCCAGCAGCCAAGAAGTAGGGACTAGCGGGACCCTTTACTCCTACAATGAGCAGTTCTTC.

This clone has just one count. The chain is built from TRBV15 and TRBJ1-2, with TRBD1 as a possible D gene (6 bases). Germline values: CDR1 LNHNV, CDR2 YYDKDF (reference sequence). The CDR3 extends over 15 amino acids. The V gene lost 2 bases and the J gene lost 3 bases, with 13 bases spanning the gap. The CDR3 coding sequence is TGTGCCACCAGCAGACCCGGGGGGGCCCACTATGGCTACACCTTC. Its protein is CATSRPGGAHYGYTF.

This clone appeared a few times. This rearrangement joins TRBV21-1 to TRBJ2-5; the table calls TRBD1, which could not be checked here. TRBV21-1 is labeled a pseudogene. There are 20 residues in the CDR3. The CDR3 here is CASSRGPGQGRGDPEETQYF. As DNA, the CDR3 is TGTGCCAGCAGCAGGGGGCCGGGACAGGGTCGGGGAGATCCGGAAGAGACCCAGTACTTC.

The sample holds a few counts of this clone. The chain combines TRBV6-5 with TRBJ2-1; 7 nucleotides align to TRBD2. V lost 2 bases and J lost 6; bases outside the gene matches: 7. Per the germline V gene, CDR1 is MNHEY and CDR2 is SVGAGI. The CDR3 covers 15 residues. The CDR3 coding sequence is TGTGCCAGCAGTTACGCTTATCGGACTAGCAATGAGCAGTTCTTC. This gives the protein CASSYAYRTSNEQFF.

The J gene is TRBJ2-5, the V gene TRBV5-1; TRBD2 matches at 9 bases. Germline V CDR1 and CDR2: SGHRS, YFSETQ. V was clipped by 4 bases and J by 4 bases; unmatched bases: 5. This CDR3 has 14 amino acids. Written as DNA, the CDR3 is TGCGCCAGCAGCCCGGGACTAGCTATAGAGACCCAGTACTTC. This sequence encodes CASSPGLAIETQYF.

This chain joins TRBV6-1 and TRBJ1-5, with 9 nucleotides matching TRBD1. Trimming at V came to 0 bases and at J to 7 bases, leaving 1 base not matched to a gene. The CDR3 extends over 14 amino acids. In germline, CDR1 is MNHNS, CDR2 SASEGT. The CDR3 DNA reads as TGTGCCAGCAGTGAAGCGGACAGGGGACAGCCCCAGCATTTT. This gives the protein CASSEADRGQPQHF.